These 10 T cell receptor beta chains originate from one sample sequenced in a study of shared clonotypes between healthy human individuals. TCRdb keeps only in-frame clones here, not all; method: immunoSEQ multiplex PCR. The table lists roughly 2.2 million clones, 85% to 95% of them singletons. Sequenced: naive CD4+ T cells from PBMCs. Subset here: CD45RA+ positively selected. The receptors stem from a young man in good health. Some clones in this sample may be carry-over from other donors' samples.

This rearrangement joins TRBV28 to TRBJ1-2; no firm D call. Looked up from germline, CDR1 is MDHEN and CDR2 is SYDVKM. Trimming pared 6 bases from V and 4 bases from J, leaving 9 bases between. There are 12 residues in the CDR3. CDR3 nucleotide sequence: TGTGCCAGCAGCTCAAAGTCCTATGGCTACACCTTC. Encoded protein: CASSSKSYGYTF.

This chain uses TRBV27 with TRBJ2-5; D may match TRBD1 or TRBD2 (5 bases each). V lost 3 bases and J 5 bases, leaving 16 bases between the germline ends. Germline CDR1 and CDR2: MNHEY and SMNVEV (reference sequence). This CDR3 contains 15 residues. In DNA, the CDR3 is TGTGCCAGCAGTTTGGGGCAGGGAGTAGGGGAGACCCAGTACTTC. It translates to CASSLGQGVGETQYF.

The CDR3 reads CAWSIGLLGLNRIQYF. The CDR3 DNA follows: TGTGCCTGGAGTATTGGACTCTTAGGACTGAACAGAATTCAGTACTTC. The chain carries TRBV30 and TRBJ2-4; tentative D call: TRBD2 (5 bases). The germline CDR1 and CDR2 sequences are GTSNPN and SVGIG (reference sequence). The V end lost 2 bases, the J end lost 10 bases, and 24 bases lay between the germline ends. The CDR3 totals 16 residues.

This chain uses TRBV10-3 with TRBJ2-6; D not resolved. Trimming stripped 0 bases from V and 0 bases from J, with 6 bases between. The germline V gene encodes CDR1 ENHRY and CDR2 SYGVKD. This CDR3 is built from 16 residues. This chain's CDR3 is CAISESVNSGANVLTF. CDR3 DNA: TGTGCCATCAGTGAGTCAGTCAACTCTGGGGCCAACGTCCTGACTTTC.

This chain links TRBV30 with TRBJ1-2; D not resolved. V was pared by 0 bases and J by 8 bases, with 13 bases between. CDR3 size: 13 residues. CDR1 GTSNPN and CDR2 SVGIG come from the germline V gene (reference sequence). CDR3 sequence reads: CAWSVPDPRGYTF. The CDR3 region has the DNA TGTGCCTGGAGTGTACCGGACCCTAGGGGCTACACCTTC.

The chain carries TRBV9 and TRBJ2-3, with D tentatively TRBD2 (6 bases). V lost 0 bases to trimming and J lost 9 bases, with 17 bases between them. Germline V gene lookup returns CDR1 SGDLS and CDR2 YYNGEE. The CDR3 runs 15 residues. The CDR3, as DNA: TGTGCCAGCAGCGTAGATTACACCGGGACTCAGACGCAGTATTTT. Protein sequence: CASSVDYTGTQTQYF.

The V gene is TRBV6-5, the J gene TRBJ2-7; D is unclear. CDR3 length equals 12 residues. Germline values: CDR1 MNHEY, CDR2 SVGAGI. V lost 6 bases, J lost 6 bases, and 12 bases lay in between. The CDR3 DNA follows: TGTGCCAGCAGCCCCGGGCAACGCGAGCAGTACTTC. This translates into CASSPGQREQYF.

The CDR3 coding sequence is TGCAGCGTTCTAGGCCTAGGGGGCTACGAGCAGTACTTC. This codes for CSVLGLGGYEQYF. This rearrangement joins TRBV29-1 to TRBJ2-7; perhaps TRBD1 as D (6 bases). Germline V lookup: CDR1 SQVTM, CDR2 ANQGSEA. CDR3 length: 13 residues. V gave up 5 bases and J gave up 3 bases, with 14 bases separating them.

The CDR3 bases are TGCGCCAGCAGCGGCCTCGGAGGGGGGGCGAACACTGAAGCTTTCTTT. Encoded protein: CASSGLGGGANTEAFF. This chain links TRBV5-1 with TRBJ1-1, with D possibly being TRBD1 (6 bases). CDR1 is SGHRS, CDR2 YFSETQ, per germline. This CDR3 is 16 amino acids long. Trimming took 4 bases from V and 1 from J, leaving 17 bases between them.

About this clone: Other nucleotide sequences in the sample specify the same CDR3. The rearrangement joins TRBV6-6 to TRBJ2-2, with D unclear. CDR3 length: 15 amino acids. The germline V gene has CDR1 MNHNY and CDR2 SVGAGI (reference sequence). V was shortened by 0 bases and J by 1 base, with 6 bases between the two germline ends. CDR3 in DNA: TGTGCCAGCAGTTACTCCCCTAGGAACACCGGGGAGCTGTTTTTT. Translating it yields CASSYSPRNTGELFF.